This T cell receptor beta chain originates from a study of PD-L1 blockade in urothelial cancer. The wider study: Blood was evaluated 3 weeks (second dose) and 6 weeks after therapy began. T cells were recovered from blood samples at a median of approximately 150,000.

General study points: Below-median pretreatment blood TCR clonality predicted better survival.

As concerns this clone: Its antigen is not identified.

In germline, CDR1 is SGHTS, CDR2 YDEGEE. This CDR3 comprises 14 residues. The V segment lost 3 bases and the J segment 6 bases; nucleotides outside the gene matches: 5. The time point: peripheral blood 6 weeks after treatment start. Each patient gave between 1 and 8 samples, pretreatment and on-treatment. The method was immunoSEQ multiplex PCR; TCRdb's version includes in-frame clones alone and lacks a portion of them. The data show around 40,000 clones, with around nine tenths seen just once and roughly 23% held by the top ten. The chain joins TRBV5-8 to TRBJ2-2; TRBD1 matches at 7 bases. The sample consisted of PBMCs, taken around atezolizumab (anti-PD-L1) treatment. The receptor was isolated from a man between 60 and 75 years old with urothelial cancer. CDR3 region: CASSSGQVAGELFF. Here the CDR3 DNA reads TGTGCCAGCAGCTCAGGACAGGTGGCCGGGGAGCTGTTTTTT. Variable domain in full (rest from reference TRBV5-8 and TRBJ2-2): EAGVTQSPTHLIKTRGQQATLRCSPISGHTSVYWYQQALGLGLQFLLWYDEGEERNRGNFPPRFSGRQFPNYSSELNVNALELEDSALYLCASSSGQVAGELFFGEGSRLTVL.